The T cell receptor beta chain under discussion was sequenced for a study of T-cell memory formation after mild COVID-19. TCRdb re-derived calls from the 5' RACE reads in MiXCR, one entry per CDR3 protein. The sample shows approximately 89,000 distinct CDR3 sequences, about 23% of them seen only once. This clonotype showed up just a few times. Sequencing was carried out using PBMCs or a T cell subset sorted from them (not recorded which). The sequence was collected from a man aged 18 to 29 who had mild COVID-19 (a few samples of this study predate the infection). Cell type and time point are not known.

CDR3 amino acids: CASKIGGSSYKETQYF. The CDR3 DNA sequence: TGTGCCAGCAAGATAGGCGGGTCCAGCTATAAAGAGACCCAGTACTTC. V and J are TRBV12-3 or TRBV12-4 and TRBJ2-5, with TRBD2 as a possible D gene (5 bases). This CDR3 has 16 residues. V lost 7 bases and J lost 3, with 21 bases in between.